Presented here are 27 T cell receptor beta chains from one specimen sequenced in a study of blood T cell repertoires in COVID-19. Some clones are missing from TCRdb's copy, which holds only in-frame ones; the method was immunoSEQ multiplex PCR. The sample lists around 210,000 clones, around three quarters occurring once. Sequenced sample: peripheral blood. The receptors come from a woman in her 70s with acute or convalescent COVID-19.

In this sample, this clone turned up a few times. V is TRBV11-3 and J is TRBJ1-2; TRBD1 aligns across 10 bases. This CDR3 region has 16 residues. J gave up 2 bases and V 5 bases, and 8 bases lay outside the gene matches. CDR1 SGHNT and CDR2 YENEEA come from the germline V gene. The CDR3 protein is CASSDFQGQGNYGYTF. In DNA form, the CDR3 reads TGTGCCAGCAGCGATTTTCAGGGACAGGGGAACTATGGCTACACCTTC.

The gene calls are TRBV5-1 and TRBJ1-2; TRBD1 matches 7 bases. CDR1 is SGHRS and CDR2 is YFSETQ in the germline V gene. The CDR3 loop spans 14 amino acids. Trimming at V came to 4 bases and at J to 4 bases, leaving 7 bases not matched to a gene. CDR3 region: CASSTTGEVYGYTF. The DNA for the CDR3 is TGCGCCAGCAGCACCACAGGGGAAGTCTATGGCTACACCTTC.

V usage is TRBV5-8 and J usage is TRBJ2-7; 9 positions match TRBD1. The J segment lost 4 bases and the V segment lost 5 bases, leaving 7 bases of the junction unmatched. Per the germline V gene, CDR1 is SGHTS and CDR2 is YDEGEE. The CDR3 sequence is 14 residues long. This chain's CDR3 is CASRSTGGTYEQYF. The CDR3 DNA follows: TGTGCCAGCAGGTCGACAGGGGGTACGTACGAGCAGTACTTC.

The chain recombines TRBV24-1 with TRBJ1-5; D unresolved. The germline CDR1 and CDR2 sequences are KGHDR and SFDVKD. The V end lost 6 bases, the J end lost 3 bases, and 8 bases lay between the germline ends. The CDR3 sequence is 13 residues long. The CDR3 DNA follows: TGTGCCACCAGTCGAGGGTACAATCAGCCCCAGCATTTT. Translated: CATSRGYNQPQHF.

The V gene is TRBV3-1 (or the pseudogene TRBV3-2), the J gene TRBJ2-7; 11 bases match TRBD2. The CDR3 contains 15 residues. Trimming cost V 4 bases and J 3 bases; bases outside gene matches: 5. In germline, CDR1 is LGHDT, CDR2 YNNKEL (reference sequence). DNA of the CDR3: TGTGCCAGCAGCCCCCTAGCGGGAGGCCTCTACGAGCAGTACTTC. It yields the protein CASSPLAGGLYEQYF.

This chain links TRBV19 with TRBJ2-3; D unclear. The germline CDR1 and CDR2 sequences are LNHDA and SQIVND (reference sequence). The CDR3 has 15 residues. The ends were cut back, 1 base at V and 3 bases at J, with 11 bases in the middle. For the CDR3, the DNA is TGTGCCAGTAGTATAGGCGGTGGAGAAACAGATACGCAGTATTTT. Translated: CASSIGGGETDTQYF.

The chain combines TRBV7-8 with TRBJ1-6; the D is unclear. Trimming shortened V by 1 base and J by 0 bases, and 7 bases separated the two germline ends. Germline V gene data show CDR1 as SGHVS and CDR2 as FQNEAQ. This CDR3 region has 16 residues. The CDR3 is CASSLVTSSYNSPLHF. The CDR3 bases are TGTGCCAGCAGCTTAGTAACCAGCTCCTATAATTCACCCCTCCACTTT.

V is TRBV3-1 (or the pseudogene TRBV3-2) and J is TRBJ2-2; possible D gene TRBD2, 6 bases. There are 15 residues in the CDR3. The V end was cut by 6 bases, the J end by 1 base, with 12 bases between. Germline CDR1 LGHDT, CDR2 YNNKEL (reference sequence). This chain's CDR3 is CASRDRGGNTGELFF. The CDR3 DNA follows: TGTGCCAGCAGAGATCGGGGAGGGAACACCGGGGAGCTGTTTTTT.

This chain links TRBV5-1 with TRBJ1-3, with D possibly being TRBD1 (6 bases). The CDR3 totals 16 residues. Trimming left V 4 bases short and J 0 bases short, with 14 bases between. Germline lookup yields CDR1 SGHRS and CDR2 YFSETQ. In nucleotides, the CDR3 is TGCGCCAGCAGCCCAGCCGACAGGTTCTCTGGAAACACCATATATTTT. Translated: CASSPADRFSGNTIYF.

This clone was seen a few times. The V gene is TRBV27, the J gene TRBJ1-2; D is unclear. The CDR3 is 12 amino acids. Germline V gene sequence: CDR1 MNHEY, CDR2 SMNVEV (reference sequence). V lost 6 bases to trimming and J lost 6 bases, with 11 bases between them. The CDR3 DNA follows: TGTGCCAGCAGAGGACTTGACGATGGCTACACCTTC. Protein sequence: CASRGLDDGYTF.

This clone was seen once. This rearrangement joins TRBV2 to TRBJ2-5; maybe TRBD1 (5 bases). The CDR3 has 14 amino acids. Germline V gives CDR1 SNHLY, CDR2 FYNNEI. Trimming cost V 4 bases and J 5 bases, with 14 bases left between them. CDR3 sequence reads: CASSVARGWETQYF. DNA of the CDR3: TGTGCCAGCAGTGTTGCTAGGGGATGGGAGACCCAGTACTTC.

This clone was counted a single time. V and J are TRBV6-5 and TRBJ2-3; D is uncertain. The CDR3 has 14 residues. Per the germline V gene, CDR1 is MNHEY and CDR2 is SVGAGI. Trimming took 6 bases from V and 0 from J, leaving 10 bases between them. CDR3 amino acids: CASSGFPSTDTQYF. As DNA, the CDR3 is TGTGCCAGCAGCGGGTTCCCTAGCACAGATACGCAGTATTTT.

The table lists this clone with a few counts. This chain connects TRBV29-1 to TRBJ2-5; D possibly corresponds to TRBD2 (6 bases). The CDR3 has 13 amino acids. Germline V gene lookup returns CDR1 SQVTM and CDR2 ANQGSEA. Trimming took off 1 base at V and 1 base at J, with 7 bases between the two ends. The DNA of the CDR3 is TGCAGCGTTGAAGGCGGGACCCAAGAGACCCAGTACTTC. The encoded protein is CSVEGGTQETQYF.

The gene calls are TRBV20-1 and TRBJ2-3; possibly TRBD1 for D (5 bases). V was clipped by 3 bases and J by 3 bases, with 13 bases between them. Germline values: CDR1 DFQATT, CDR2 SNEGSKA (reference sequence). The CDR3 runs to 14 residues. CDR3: CSASSRDGTDTQYF. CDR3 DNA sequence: TGCAGTGCTAGTAGCAGGGATGGGACAGATACGCAGTATTTT.

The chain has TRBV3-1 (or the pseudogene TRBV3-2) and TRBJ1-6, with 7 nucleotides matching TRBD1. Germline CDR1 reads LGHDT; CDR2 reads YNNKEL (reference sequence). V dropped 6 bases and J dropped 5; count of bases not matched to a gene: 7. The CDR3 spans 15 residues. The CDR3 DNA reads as TGTGCCAGCAGGATCAGGGGGGCAAATAATTCACCCCTCCACTTT. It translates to CASRIRGANNSPLHF.

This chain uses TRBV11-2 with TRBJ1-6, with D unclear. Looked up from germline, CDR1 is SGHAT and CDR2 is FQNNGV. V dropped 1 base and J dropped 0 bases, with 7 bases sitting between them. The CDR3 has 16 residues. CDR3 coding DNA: TGTGCCAGCAGCTTAGGTGGGAGCTCCTATAATTCACCCCTCCACTTT. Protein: CASSLGGSSYNSPLHF. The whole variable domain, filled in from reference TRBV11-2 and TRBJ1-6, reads EAGVAQSPRYKIIEKRQSVAFWCNPISGHATLYWYQQILGQGPKLLIQFQNNGVVDDSQLPKDRFSAERLKGVDSTLKIQPAKLEDSAVYLCASSLGGSSYNSPLHFGNGTRLTVT.

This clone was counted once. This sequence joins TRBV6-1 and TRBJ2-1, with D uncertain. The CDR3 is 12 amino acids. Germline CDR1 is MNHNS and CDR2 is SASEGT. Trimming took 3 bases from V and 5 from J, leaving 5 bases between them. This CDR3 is CASSDHNNEQFF. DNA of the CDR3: TGTGCCAGCAGTGACCACAACAATGAGCAGTTCTTC.

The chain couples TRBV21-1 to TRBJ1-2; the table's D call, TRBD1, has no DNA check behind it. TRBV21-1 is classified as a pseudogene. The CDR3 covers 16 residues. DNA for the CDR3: TGTGCCAGCAGCAAAAGGAATACGTCAGGGGCCGATGGCTACACCTTC. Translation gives CASSKRNTSGADGYTF.

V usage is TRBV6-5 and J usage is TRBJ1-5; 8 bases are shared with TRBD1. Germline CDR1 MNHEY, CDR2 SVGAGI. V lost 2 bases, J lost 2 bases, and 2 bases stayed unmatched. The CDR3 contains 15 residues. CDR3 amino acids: CASSYAGQGNQPQHF. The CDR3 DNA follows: TGTGCCAGCAGTTACGCGGGACAGGGCAATCAGCCCCAGCATTTT.

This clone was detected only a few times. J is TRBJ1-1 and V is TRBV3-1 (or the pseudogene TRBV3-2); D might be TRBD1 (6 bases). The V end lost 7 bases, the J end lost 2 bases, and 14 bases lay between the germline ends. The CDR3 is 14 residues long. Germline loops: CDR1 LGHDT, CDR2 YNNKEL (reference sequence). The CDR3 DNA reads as TGTGCCAGCACCCGGACAGCGGCAAACACTGAAGCTTTCTTT. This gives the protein CASTRTAANTEAFF.

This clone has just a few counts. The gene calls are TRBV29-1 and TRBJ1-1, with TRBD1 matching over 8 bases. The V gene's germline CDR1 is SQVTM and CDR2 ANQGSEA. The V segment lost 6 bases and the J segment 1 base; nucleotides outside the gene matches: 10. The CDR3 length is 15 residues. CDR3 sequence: CSVAGKGQGNTEAFF. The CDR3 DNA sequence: TGCAGCGTCGCCGGTAAAGGACAGGGGAACACTGAAGCTTTCTTT.

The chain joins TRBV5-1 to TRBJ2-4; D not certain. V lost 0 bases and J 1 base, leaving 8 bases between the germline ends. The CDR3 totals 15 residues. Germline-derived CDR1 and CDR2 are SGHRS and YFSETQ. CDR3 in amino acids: CASSLGSGAKNIQYF. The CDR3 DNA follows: TGCGCCAGCAGCTTGGGGAGTGGGGCCAAAAACATTCAGTACTTC.

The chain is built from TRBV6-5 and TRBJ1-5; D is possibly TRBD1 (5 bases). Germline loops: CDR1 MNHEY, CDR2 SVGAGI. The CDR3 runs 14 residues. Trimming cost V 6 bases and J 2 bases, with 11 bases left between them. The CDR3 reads CASSEQGGNQPQHF. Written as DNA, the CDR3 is TGTGCCAGCAGCGAGCAGGGTGGCAATCAGCCCCAGCATTTT.

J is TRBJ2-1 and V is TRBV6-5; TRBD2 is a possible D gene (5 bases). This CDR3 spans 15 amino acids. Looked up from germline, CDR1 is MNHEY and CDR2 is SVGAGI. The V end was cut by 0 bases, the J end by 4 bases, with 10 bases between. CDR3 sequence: CASSYSGVAYNEQFF. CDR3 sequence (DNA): TGTGCCAGCAGTTACTCCGGGGTTGCGTACAATGAGCAGTTCTTC.

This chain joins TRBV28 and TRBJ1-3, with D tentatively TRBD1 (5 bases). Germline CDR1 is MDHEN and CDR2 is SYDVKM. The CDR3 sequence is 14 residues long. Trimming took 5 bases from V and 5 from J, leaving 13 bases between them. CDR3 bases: TGTGCCAGCAGTCCCCGGGGGAGGAGAAACACCATATATTTT. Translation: CASSPRGRRNTIYF. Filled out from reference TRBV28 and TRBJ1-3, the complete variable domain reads DVKVTQSSRYLVKRTGEKVFLECVQDMDHENMFWYRQDPGLGLRLIYFSYDVKMKEKGDIPEGYSVSREKKERFSLILESASTNQTSMYLCASSPRGRRNTIYFGEGSWLTVV.

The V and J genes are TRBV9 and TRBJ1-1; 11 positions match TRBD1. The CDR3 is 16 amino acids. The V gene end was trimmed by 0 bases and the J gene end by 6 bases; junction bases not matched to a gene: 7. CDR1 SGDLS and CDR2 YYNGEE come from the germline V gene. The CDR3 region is CASSVGAGQGASEAFF. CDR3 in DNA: TGTGCCAGCAGCGTAGGGGCTGGACAGGGGGCCTCTGAAGCTTTCTTT.

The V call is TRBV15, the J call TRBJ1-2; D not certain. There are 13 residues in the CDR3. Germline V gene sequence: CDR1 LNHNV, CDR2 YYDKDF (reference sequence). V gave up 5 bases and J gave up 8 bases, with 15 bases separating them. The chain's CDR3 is CATSEGAILGYTF. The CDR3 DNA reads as TGTGCCACCAGCGAGGGAGCTATTTTAGGCTACACCTTC.